The 11 T cell receptor beta chains presented below share a single source sample, sequenced in a study of siplizumab effects on memory and regulatory T cells. Some clones are missing from TCRdb's copy, which holds only in-frame ones; the method was immunoSEQ multiplex PCR. Here the sample spans about 50,000 clones, over 90% being singletons. The material sequenced was CD8+ T cells sorted from blood. Source of these receptors: a human donor in good health.

This clone was picked up one time. V is TRBV30 and J is TRBJ2-5, with 12 bases lining up with TRBD2. Germline V gene lookup returns CDR1 GTSNPN and CDR2 SVGIG (reference sequence). The CDR3 covers 15 residues. Trimming took 1 base from V and 3 from J; bases not matched to a gene: 3. This CDR3 reads CAWSGLAGVKETQYF. In DNA, the CDR3 is TGTGCCTGGAGTGGACTAGCGGGAGTCAAAGAGACCCAGTACTTC.

The gene calls are TRBV28 and TRBJ1-5; maybe TRBD1 (5 bases). The CDR3 spans 13 residues. CDR1 and CDR2 from the germline V gene are MDHEN and SYDVKM. V gave up 7 bases and J gave up 7 bases, with 14 bases separating them. The CDR3: CASKTGNQQPQHF. The DNA for the CDR3 is TGTGCCAGCAAAACAGGAAATCAGCAGCCCCAGCATTTT.

This chain connects TRBV27 to TRBJ2-7, with D perhaps matching TRBD2 (5 bases). V shed 3 bases and J shed 2 bases, with 14 bases lying between them. The CDR3 loop spans 15 amino acids. In germline, CDR1 is MNHEY, CDR2 SMNVEV (reference sequence). In DNA, the CDR3 is TGTGCCAGCAGTTTTTTGGGGAGTGGAACCTACGAGCAGTACTTC. It translates to CASSFLGSGTYEQYF.

This chain connects TRBV6-1 to TRBJ2-5; D unclear. The length of the CDR3 is 17 residues. V was clipped by 0 bases and J by 1 base, with 15 bases between them. CDR1 is MNHNS and CDR2 is SASEGT in the germline V gene. The CDR3: CASSEAHIRMLQETQYF. The CDR3 DNA reads as TGTGCCAGCAGTGAAGCGCATATTAGGATGCTCCAAGAGACCCAGTACTTC.

This clone was found once. The chain couples TRBV14 to TRBJ2-1; D might be TRBD1 (6 bases). V lost 3 bases to trimming and J lost 6 bases, with 15 bases between them. The V gene's germline CDR1 is SGHDN and CDR2 FVKESK. The CDR3 runs to 15 residues. The CDR3 nucleotides are TGTGCCAGCAGCCAGTCGAACAACAGGGCCAATGAGCAGTTCTTC. Protein: CASSQSNNRANEQFF.

The rearrangement uses TRBV6-5 and TRBJ2-2, with 7 bases fitting TRBD2. Trimming took 8 bases from V and 3 from J; bases not matched to a gene: 0. The germline V gene encodes CDR1 MNHEY and CDR2 SVGAGI. This CDR3 has 12 residues. The CDR3 spells CASRGDTGELFF. The CDR3 nucleotides are TGTGCCAGCCGGGGGGACACCGGGGAGCTGTTTTTT.

This clone was found once. The chain is built from TRBV19 and TRBJ2-1; D is possibly TRBD2 (6 bases). The CDR3 covers 15 residues. Germline V gives CDR1 LNHDA, CDR2 SQIVND (reference sequence). The V end was cut by 1 base, the J end by 2 bases, with 9 bases between. The CDR3 reads CASSIAGATYNEQFF. CDR3 coding DNA: TGTGCCAGTAGTATAGCGGGAGCGACCTACAATGAGCAGTTCTTC.

The chain combines TRBV30 with TRBJ1-6; 10 positions agree with TRBD1. Trimming cost V 4 bases and J 9 bases; bases outside gene matches: 9. The CDR3 has 15 residues. Germline V gene lookup returns CDR1 GTSNPN and CDR2 SVGIG (reference sequence). In DNA form, the CDR3 reads TGTGCCTGGACCCGGGACAGGGGAGACTTTTCACCCCTCCACTTT. This encodes CAWTRDRGDFSPLHF.

J is TRBJ2-7 and V is TRBV28, with 8 bases matching TRBD1. Trimming removed 2 bases from V and 0 bases from J; junction bases left unmatched: 6. The CDR3 extends over 16 amino acids. Germline V CDR1 and CDR2: MDHEN, SYDVKM. The CDR3 here is CASSLPDRGHSYEQYF. As DNA, the CDR3 is TGTGCCAGCAGTTTACCCGACAGGGGTCACTCCTACGAGCAGTACTTC.

This chain connects TRBV7-9 to TRBJ2-1; D is possibly TRBD2 (5 bases). Per the germline V gene, CDR1 is SEHNR and CDR2 is FQNEAQ (reference sequence). Deletions cut 5 bases from V and 5 bases from J, with 19 bases between. CDR3 size: 16 residues. DNA for the CDR3: TGTGCCAGCAGCCCCACTTTGAGCGGTTACCACAATGAGCAGTTCTTC. Its translation is CASSPTLSGYHNEQFF.

The chain employs TRBV9 and TRBJ2-7, with D possibly matching TRBD2 (7 bases). Trimming removed 1 base from V and 5 bases from J, with 19 bases in between. The CDR3 length is 16 residues. Germline CDR1 SGDLS, CDR2 YYNGEE. CDR3 sequence reads: CASSVLGGGPGDEQYF. In nucleotides, the CDR3 is TGTGCCAGCAGCGTACTGGGGGGAGGGCCAGGGGACGAGCAGTACTTC.